This paragraph reports one TCR beta chain. This clone was counted a single time. It has no known antigen specificity. No per-base quality is available; no much larger clone lies one base away. These data belong to a study of shared clonotypes between healthy human individuals (dated by TCRdb to 2018 to 2021). For context, the study as a whole: The cohort comprised a couple of women and a few men aged 18 to 49 years. For each donor, three plates each were used for CD4 naive and CD4 memory, two plates were used for CD8 naive, and one plate was used for CD8 memory. To estimate repertoire size and how much clonotypes are shared between individuals, the study performed deep sequencing of blood TCR repertoires from roughly five healthy adults. Different laboratories and diverse techniques were used to prepare libraries and sequence TCR repertoires, to increase sequencing depth and limit assay-specific biases. Each donor's leukapheresis produced roughly between roughly 0.85 and 10 billion PBMCs. General findings and caveats noted by the study authors: Higher generation probabilities were observed for clonotypes shared by all four sorted-subset donors than for non-shared clonotypes. Based on pairwise subsampling, the degree of clonotype sharing among donors was expected to be affected by sequencing depth. About 5% of naive CD4, around 3.5% of naive CD8, roughly 2.4% of memory CD4, and 0.4% of memory CD8 clonotypes were shared across a handful of donors. Because the study included a small number of donors, the genetic and exposure-history diversity represented was limited. Only blood was sampled, and tissue TCR repertoires likely differ from those in blood. Even with the large sequencing depth, rarefaction of the sorted-subset datasets indicated that sequencing was incomplete. Naive subsets generally had larger estimated clonotype richness than memory subsets did.

Using the deep immunoSEQ assay, multiplex PCR amplified TCR CDR3 regions from genomic DNA. Genomic DNA extracted from each cell subset was distributed evenly over all wells of several immunoSEQ 96-well plates, and each plate served as one replicate. For sorted subsets, each replicate PCR was loaded with roughly 0.2 ug genomic DNA, equivalent to approximately 27,000 T cell genomes. Purified libraries were quantified with a Qubit 3.0 fluorometer, sized on a Bioanalyzer 2100, and re-quantified with the KAPA Library Quantification kit. Every immunoSEQ 96-well plate was sequenced on a dedicated single-read 150-cycle Illumina NextSeq 550 flow cell. From the authors' description of their analysis: The immunoSEQ output contained only junctional sequences without quality scores, so filtering could not match that applied to full-length reads. Sequences were annotated with PyIR, a Python wrapper for IgBLAST v1.9, and V/J genes and CDR3 were assigned using IMGT germline references. Reads with weak V/J assignments (E-value above 1e-6), missing CDR3, stop codons, out-of-frame junctions, or ambiguous translated residues were removed. V3J clonotypes were defined as sequences sharing an identical inferred V gene, J gene, and CDR3 amino acid sequence. The percentage overlap between two repertoires was calculated by dividing the number of shared unique clonotypes by the size of the smaller repertoire. Repertoire richness was assessed with RTK rarefaction, the Chao1 estimator, and Recon v2.1 estimates of unobserved clonotypes. Generation probabilities were computed with OLGA for all TCRbeta clonotypes obtained by the gDNA method from four donors. Held by TCRdb, this immuneACCESS table contains in-frame sequences only and omits some clones. Under half of the omission traces to an unresolved V gene where checked; the cause of the rest is unknown. The V and J calls and the clone size are those of that table, but D and trimming were determined from the DNA. This sample holds more than 2,000,000 clones; 93% were observed only once. The ten largest make up approximately 0.4% of the sample.

Healthy HIV-negative adults with no recently reported acute infections or vaccinations were included as donors. All donors were Caucasian adults living in Nashville, Tennessee, USA. CD4+ T cells were enriched through magnetic negative selection, after which naive cells were positively selected on CD45RA and the remaining negative fraction served as the memory subset. Blood was obtained by leukapheresis, after which PBMCs were separated by Ficoll-Histopaque density gradient centrifugation and cryopreserved in liquid nitrogen vapor phase. Analytical flow cytometry was used to check the purity and quantity of each magnetically sorted T cell population. Genomic DNA was isolated from every sorted fraction and measured by UV absorbance on a Nanodrop 2000c. The source is a man between 18 and 29 years old in good health. Some clones in this sample may be carry-over from other donors' samples. Input material: naive CD4+ T cells from PBMCs. What this sample's cell subset or site label stands for: CD45RA+ positively selected.

This receptor has the CDR3 CASSRQGAQRRDTQYF. The DNA reads as follows: TGTGCCAGCAGCCGACAGGGAGCCCAACGTAGGGATACGCAGTATTTT. Rearrangement joined TRBV2 to TRBJ2-3; TRBD1 agrees with 7 junctional bases. CDR1 is given as SNHLY and CDR2 as FYNNEI, both from the germline V gene. Taken from cysteine to phenylalanine, the CDR3 has 16 residues. Only the CDR3 portion is preserved as DNA: 48 bases, with reading frame beginning at the first base. V ends up 6 bases short and J 6 bases short, with an unmatched junction base count of 15. Here the CDR3 is joined to the reference TRBV2 and TRBJ2-3 genes, and the full variable domain is: EPEVTQTPSHQVTQMGQEVILRCVPISNHLYFYWYRQILGQKVEFLVSFYNNEISEKSEIFDDQFSVERPDGSNFTLKIRSTKLEDSAMYFCASSRQGAQRRDTQYFGPGTRLTVL.